These T cell receptor beta chains were read from a single sample in a study of cytomegalovirus exposure and HLA in healthy donors. Assay used: immunoSEQ multiplex PCR; TCRdb lists only in-frame clones, some missing. The table has about 130,000 clones, 78% seen once. Sequencing was carried out using PBMCs. These receptors all stem from a man aged 35 to 55 in good health and CMV-seronegative. CDR3s include the opening cysteine and the closing phenylalanine or tryptophan. Each record gives: J gene, D gene, V gene, clone size, CDR3 protein, CDR3 DNA. A D gene is named only where the DNA matches it firmly. Only part of the rows carry a size: once, few, many, or a class if the clone is expanded.

>TRBJ1-1|-|TRBV27|-
CASRFSREVNTEAFF
TGTGCCAGCAGGTTCAGCCGGGAGGTGAACACTGAAGCTTTCTTT
>TRBJ1-6|-|TRBV9|-
CASSVGGNNSPLHF
TGTGCCAGCAGCGTGGGAGGGAACAATTCACCCCTCCACTTT
>TRBJ2-2|-|TRBV6-5|-
CASSSGGWGNTGELFF
TGTGCCAGCAGTTCCGGCGGGTGGGGAAACACCGGGGAGCTGTTTTTT
>TRBJ1-2|-|TRBV7-3|-
CASSSIPGGTPYGYTF
TGTGCCAGCAGCTCAATCCCTGGGGGGACGCCCTATGGCTACACCTTC
>TRBJ2-7|-|TRBV6-5|-
CASSSIYEQYF
TGTGCCAGCAGTTCTATATACGAGCAGTACTTC
>TRBJ2-3|-|TRBV29-1|-
CSVDRTGGTQYF
TGCAGCGTAGACAGGACCGGAGGTACGCAGTATTTT
>TRBJ2-3|-|TRBV7-9|-
CASSRVSSTDTQYF
TGTGCCAGCTCGAGAGTATCTAGCACAGATACGCAGTATTTT
>TRBJ1-5|-|TRBV19|-
CASSINPTVAQPQHF
TGTGCCAGTAGTATTAATCCGACAGTCGCTCAGCCCCAGCATTTT
>TRBJ2-5|-|TRBV7-2|few
CASSLSRDMGTQYF
TGTGCCAGCAGCTTGTCCCGGGACATGGGGACCCAGTACTTC
>TRBJ1-2|TRBD1|TRBV19|-
CASSSTGTGEYGYTF
TGTGCCAGTAGCAGTACCGGGACAGGGGAATATGGCTACACCTTC
>TRBJ1-1|-|TRBV6-1|once
CASNLQMNTEAFF
TGTGCCAGCAACCTACAGATGAACACTGAAGCTTTCTTT
>TRBJ1-6|TRBD1|TRBV7-2|-
CASSFRTGTNSPLHF
TGTGCCAGCAGCTTCCGGACAGGAACCAATTCACCCCTCCACTTT
>TRBJ1-2|TRBD1|TRBV7-9|-
CASSSDRVSNGYTF
TGTGCCAGCAGCTCGGACAGGGTTTCCAATGGCTACACCTTC
>TRBJ2-7|-|TRBV19|-
CASSISRGAYEQYF
TGTGCCAGTAGTATCTCTCGCGGGGCTTACGAGCAGTACTTC
>TRBJ2-5|TRBD2|TRBV7-7|-
CASSLAGLETQYF
TGTGCTAGCAGCCTAGCGGGGCTCGAGACCCAATACTTC
>TRBJ1-2|TRBD1|TRBV5-4|-
CASSFRGPGYGYTF
TGTGCCAGCAGCTTCAGGGGGCCTGGCTATGGCTACACCTTC
>TRBJ2-5|TRBD2|TRBV5-6|-
CASSTTSGGKETQYF
TGTGCCAGCAGCACCACTAGCGGGGGTAAGGAGACCCAGTACTTC
>TRBJ2-2|TRBD1|TRBV9|-
CASSVAYRGNTGELFF
TGTGCCAGCAGCGTAGCGTACAGGGGTAACACCGGGGAGCTGTTTTTT
>TRBJ1-1|-|TRBV19|-
CASRTGGGSTEAFF
TGTGCCAGTCGAACGGGGGGCGGTTCCACTGAAGCTTTCTTT
>TRBJ1-2|-|TRBV11-1|-
CASSFSRRGNYGYTF
TGTGCCAGCAGCTTCTCTAGGAGGGGAAACTATGGCTACACCTTC
>TRBJ1-5|TRBD1|TRBV4-1|once
CASSQDPGTGDRQPQHF
TGCGCCAGCAGCCAAGATCCTGGGACAGGGGACCGTCAGCCCCAGCATTTT
>TRBJ2-2|-|TRBV7-7|few
CASSLHPRELTGELFF
TGTGCTAGCAGCTTACATCCCAGGGAATTAACCGGGGAGCTGTTTTTT
>TRBJ2-3|TRBD1|TRBV4-2|-
CAGSPGTAYTDTQYF
TGTGCCGGCAGCCCGGGGACAGCCTACACAGATACGCAGTATTTT
>TRBJ1-1|-|TRBV6-1|few
CASSGQFGTEAFF
TGTGCCAGCAGTGGTCAGTTTGGCACTGAAGCTTTCTTT
>TRBJ2-3|-|TRBV5-4|-
CASSSGGDTDTQYF
TGTGCCAGCAGCTCTGGCGGGGACACAGATACGCAGTATTTT
>TRBJ2-2|-|TRBV29-1|-
CSSTGRGGELFF
TGCAGCTCTACGGGGCGGGGCGGGGAGCTGTTTTTT
>TRBJ1-5|-|TRBV2|once
CASRSEEPQHF
TGTGCCAGCAGGTCCGAGGAGCCCCAGCATTTT
>TRBJ1-2|-|TRBV27|-
CASSPPPGEYYGYTF
TGTGCCAGCAGTCCTCCCCCAGGGGAGTATTATGGCTACACCTTC
>TRBJ1-6|TRBD1|TRBV7-9|once
CASSPQGDSNSPPHF
TGTGCCAGCAGCCCTCAGGGGGACAGTAATTCACCCCCCCACTTT
>TRBJ1-4|-|TRBV5-6|once
CASSPTGTYEKLFF
TGTGCCAGCAGCCCCACAGGGACCTATGAAAAACTGTTTTTT
>TRBJ2-7|-|TRBV7-9|-
CASSLSVLLEQYF
TGTGCCAGCAGCTTATCGGTGCTTTTAGAGCAGTACTTC
>TRBJ1-2|-|TRBV5-6|-
CASSLSGGGSYGYTF
TGTGCCAGCAGCTTGTCGGGCGGGGGCAGCTATGGCTACACCTTC
>TRBJ1-1|-|TRBV5-4|-
CASSLVQGGNTEAFF
TGTGCCAGCAGCTTGGTGCAGGGCGGGAACACTGAAGCTTTCTTT
>TRBJ1-4|TRBD1|TRBV28|few
CASSRRAGTGGEKLFF
TGTGCCAGCAGCCGCCGGGCCGGGACAGGGGGGGAAAAACTGTTTTTT
>TRBJ1-3|-|TRBV9|-
CASSFSRDTKGGNTIYF
TGTGCCAGCAGCTTCTCCCGGGACACCAAAGGAGGAAACACCATATATTTT
>TRBJ2-7|-|TRBV28|-
CASRAGDRAYEQYF
TGTGCCAGCCGAGCGGGGGACAGAGCCTACGAGCAGTACTTC